This T cell receptor beta chain originates from a study of cytomegalovirus exposure and HLA in healthy donors. Trimming left V 3 bases short and J 4 bases short, with 12 bases between. The CDR3 is 15 residues long. Germline CDR1 is MDHEN and CDR2 is SYDVKM. Profiled with immunoSEQ multiplex PCR; TCRdb holds only in-frame clones, not every one. The data hold about 200,000 clones, with about 91% observed a single time. The chain is built from TRBV28 and TRBJ2-2; D perhaps matches TRBD2 (6 bases). This clonotype was sampled from a woman in her late teens or twenties in good health and CMV-seronegative. Sequencing was performed on PBMCs. The CDR3 here is CASSLFGGGTGELFF. Written as DNA, the CDR3 is TGTGCCAGCAGTTTGTTCGGGGGAGGCACCGGGGAGCTGTTTTTT. Based on the CDR3 plus reference TRBV28 and TRBJ2-2, the full variable domain is DVKVTQSSRYLVKRTGEKVFLECVQDMDHENMFWYRQDPGLGLRLIYFSYDVKMKEKGDIPEGYSVSREKKERFSLILESASTNQTSMYLCASSLFGGGTGELFFGEGSRLTVL.